A selection of T cell receptor beta chains follows, all from one sample in a study of cytomegalovirus exposure and HLA in healthy donors. Data came from immunoSEQ multiplex PCR; TCRdb stores just in-frame clones and leaves some out. The table lists about 200,000 clones, approximately 79% of them singletons. The sequenced sample was PBMCs. The receptors here all came from a man aged 45 to 65 in good health and CMV-seronegative. CDR3s include the opening cysteine and the closing phenylalanine or tryptophan. A D gene is named only where the DNA matches it firmly. A row's size may be missing; if present it is once, few, many or a size class.

clone_size j_call v_call d_call cdr3_nt cdr3_aa
few TRBJ2-7 TRBV10-2 TRBD1 TGCGCCAGCAGCTGGACAGGGGGCTCGGGAAGCCCCTACGAGCAGTACTTC CASSWTGGSGSPYEQYF
NA TRBJ1-3 TRBV10-2 TRBD1 TGCGCCAGCAATGAGTGGACAGGGGTTGGAAACACCATATATTTT CASNEWTGVGNTIYF
once TRBJ1-2 TRBV7-9 NA TGTGCCAGCAGCTTCAACGACGGCGGCCATGGCTACACCTTC CASSFNDGGHGYTF
NA TRBJ2-1 TRBV7-6 TRBD2 TGTGCCAGCAGCTTAGTAGGGACTAGCGAGGTTGAGCAGTTCTTC CASSLVGTSEVEQFF
NA TRBJ2-7 TRBV7-2 NA TGTGCCAGCAGCCCGAGCTACGAGCAGTACTTC CASSPSYEQYF
NA TRBJ1-4 TRBV28 TRBD1 TGTGCCAGCAGTTCCACCCGGGACAGCTTTAATGAAAAACTGTTTTTT CASSSTRDSFNEKLFF
NA TRBJ1-2 TRBV5-1 NA TGCGCCAGCAGATTGTCAGAGGCCCTTGGCTACACCTTC CASRLSEALGYTF
few TRBJ2-3 TRBV28 NA TGTGCCAGCAGTTTACGGGTTGGCGGGATCGCAGATACGCAGTATTTT CASSLRVGGIADTQYF
few TRBJ1-2 TRBV7-2 TRBD1 TGTGCCACCCTAGGTCGAGGGGGCGAGTCTATTTATGGCTACACCTTC CATLGRGGESIYGYTF
NA TRBJ1-1 TRBV7-9 TRBD1 TGTGCCAGCAGCCCAGGACAGGGGATGAACACTGAAGCTTTCTTT CASSPGQGMNTEAFF
NA TRBJ1-5 TRBV18 NA TGTGCCAGCTCACCTGGCCCCAATCAGCCCCAGCATTTT CASSPGPNQPQHF
NA TRBJ1-2 TRBV6-5 TRBD1 TGTGCCAGCAGTCCGGGACAGGGGTTCAGAAACACCTTC CASSPGQGFRNTF
few TRBJ1-5 TRBV28 NA TGTGCCAGCAACCTGCACAGGGCCGGGGGGCAGCCCCAGCATTTT CASNLHRAGGQPQHF
few TRBJ2-7 TRBV7-9 NA TGTGCCAGCAGCTCGTGGACAGTTGTTTACGAGCAGTACTTC CASSSWTVVYEQYF
NA TRBJ2-1 TRBV27 TRBD2 TGTGCCAGCAACCAAGGACTAGCGGGTATTACTGAGCAGTTCTTC CASNQGLAGITEQFF
NA TRBJ2-1 TRBV27 TRBD2 TGTGCCAGCAGTTTAGCACTAGCGGGAGGGCAGTGGCGAGGGAATGAGCAGTTCTTC CASSLALAGGQWRGNEQFF
NA TRBJ1-6 TRBV10-3 NA TGTGCCATCAGTGATCCCACAGGGCGGTCCTATAATTCACCCCTCCACTTT CAISDPTGRSYNSPLHF
NA TRBJ2-1 TRBV10-2 NA TGCGCCAGCAGTTTCGACGAGGGCAATGAGCAGTTCTTC CASSFDEGNEQFF
NA TRBJ2-7 TRBV5-1 TRBD1 TGCGCCAGCAGCTTGGAGGGACAGTTCTTCTACGAGCAGTACTTC CASSLEGQFFYEQYF
once TRBJ1-1 TRBV7-3 NA TGTGCCAGCAGCACCGCGGGGACGAACACTGAAGCTTTCTTT CASSTAGTNTEAFF
NA TRBJ2-5 TRBV5-1 NA TGCGCCAGGTCCGTGGGAGGGGGGCAAGAGACCCAGTACTTC CARSVGGGQETQYF
NA TRBJ1-1 TRBV9 NA TGTGCCAGCAGCGTAGGCGGCACTGAAGCTTTCTTT CASSVGGTEAFF
NA TRBJ1-5 TRBV7-9 TRBD1 TGTGCCAGCCAAGGGTTAGGGGGCGGTCAGCCCCAGCATTTT CASQGLGGGQPQHF
NA TRBJ2-2 TRBV9 NA TGTGCCAGCAGCGTCCCTTCCACCGGGGAGCTGTTTTTT CASSVPSTGELFF
NA TRBJ2-5 TRBV7-9 NA TGTGCCAGCAGCTTAGGGGCAGGGGCGCAAGAGACCCAGTACTTC CASSLGAGAQETQYF
NA TRBJ2-3 TRBV18 TRBD2 TGTGCCAGCTCACCAACCGGGAGGACAGATACGCAGTATTTT CASSPTGRTDTQYF
few TRBJ2-3 TRBV5-8 TRBD2 TGTGCCAGCAGCTTGATCGGGAGGGCCGGGGCAGATACGCAGTATTTT CASSLIGRAGADTQYF
NA TRBJ2-1 TRBV6-5 TRBD2 TGTGCCAGCAGTTACTCGAGTTCTAGCGGGAGCTATGAGCAGTTCTTC CASSYSSSSGSYEQFF
once TRBJ2-1 TRBV6-5 TRBD2 TGTGCCAGCAGTAAAACTAGCGGGACGTACAATGAGCAGTTCTTC CASSKTSGTYNEQFF
NA TRBJ2-7 TRBV7-9 NA TGTGCCAGCAGCTTAGTAACGCCTTCCAGCTCCTACGAGCAGTACTTC CASSLVTPSSSYEQYF
NA TRBJ1-1 TRBV27 NA TGTGCCAGCGGCCGACGGGATTCGAACACTGAAGCTTTCTTT CASGRRDSNTEAFF
few TRBJ2-3 TRBV9 NA TGTGCCAGCAGCGTAAGAGGGAGCACAGATACGCAGTATTTT CASSVRGSTDTQYF
NA TRBJ2-5 TRBV7-9 NA TGTGCCAGCAGACATGCAGGGGATCCCTTAGGAGAGACCCAGTACTTC CASRHAGDPLGETQYF
NA TRBJ1-5 TRBV27 NA TGTGCCAGCAGTTTGGTCTCAGGTAGCAATCAGCCCCAGCATTTT CASSLVSGSNQPQHF
NA TRBJ2-7 TRBV29-1 TRBD2 TGCAGCGTTGCTTCCAGCGGGACCTACGAGCAGTACTTC CSVASSGTYEQYF
NA TRBJ2-3 TRBV7-2 TRBD2 TGTGCCAGCAGCGGATCCGGGACTAGCGGGAGGTCTACAGATACGCAGTATTTT CASSGSGTSGRSTDTQYF
NA TRBJ2-7 TRBV27 NA TGTGCCACCATCGGGGACGGGGGCTACGAGCAGTACTTC CATIGDGGYEQYF
once TRBJ1-1 TRBV18 NA TGTGCCAGCTCACCCTTGGGGAGAGGACCCTTGAACACTGAAGCTTTCTTT CASSPLGRGPLNTEAFF